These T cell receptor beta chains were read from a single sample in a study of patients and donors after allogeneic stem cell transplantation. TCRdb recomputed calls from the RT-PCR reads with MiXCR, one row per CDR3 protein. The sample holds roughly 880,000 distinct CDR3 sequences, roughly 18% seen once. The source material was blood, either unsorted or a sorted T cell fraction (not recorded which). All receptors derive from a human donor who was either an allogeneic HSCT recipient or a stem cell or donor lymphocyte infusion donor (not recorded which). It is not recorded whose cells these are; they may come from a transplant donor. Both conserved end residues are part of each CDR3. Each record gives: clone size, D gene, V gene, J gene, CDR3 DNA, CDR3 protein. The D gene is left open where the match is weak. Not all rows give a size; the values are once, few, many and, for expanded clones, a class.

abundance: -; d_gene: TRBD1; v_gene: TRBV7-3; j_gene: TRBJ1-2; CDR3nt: TGTGCCAGCAGCTTAACGGGGGACAGGGCTGGAGGCTACACCTTC; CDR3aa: CASSLTGDRAGGYTF
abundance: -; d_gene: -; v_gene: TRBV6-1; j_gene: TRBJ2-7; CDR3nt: TGTGCCAGCAGTCGACGGTTCTACGAGCAGTACTTC; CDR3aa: CASSRRFYEQYF
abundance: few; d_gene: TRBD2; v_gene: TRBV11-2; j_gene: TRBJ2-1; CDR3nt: TGTGCCAGCAGCTTAGATGCGTCTAGCGGGAGGAATTCCTACAATGAGCAGTTCTTC; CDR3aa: CASSLDASSGRNSYNEQFF
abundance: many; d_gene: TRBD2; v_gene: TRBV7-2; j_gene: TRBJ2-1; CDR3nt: TGTGCCAGCGCGCAGCGGGGTTCCTCCTACAATGAGCAGTTCTTC; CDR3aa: CASAQRGSSYNEQFF
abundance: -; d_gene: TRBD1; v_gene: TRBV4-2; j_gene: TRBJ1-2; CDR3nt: TGTGCCAGCAGCCAAGATTTAGTGCGGGACAGGGGGTCCGATGGCTACACCTTC; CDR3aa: CASSQDLVRDRGSDGYTF
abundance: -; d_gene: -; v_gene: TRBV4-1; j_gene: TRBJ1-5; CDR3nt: TGCGCCAGCAGCCAAGCGGACTGGGAGGGACAGCCCCAGCATTTT; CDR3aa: CASSQADWEGQPQHF
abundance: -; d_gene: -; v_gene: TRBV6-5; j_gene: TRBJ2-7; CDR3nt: TGTGCCAGCAGTTACATCGTAGGGAAAGTCTACGAGCAGTACTTC; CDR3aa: CASSYIVGKVYEQYF
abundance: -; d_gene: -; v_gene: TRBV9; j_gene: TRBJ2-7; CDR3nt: TGTGCCAGCAGCGTAGGGGGGCTCGACGAGCAGTACTTC; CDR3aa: CASSVGGLDEQYF
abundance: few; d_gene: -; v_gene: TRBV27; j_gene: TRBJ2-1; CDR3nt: TGTGCCAGCAAAGCAATAAAGCGTAATGAGCAGTTCTTC; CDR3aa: CASKAIKRNEQFF
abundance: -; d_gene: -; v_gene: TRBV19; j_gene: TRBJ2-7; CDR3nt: TGTGCCAGTAGTATATCAGGGAACTCCTACGAGCAGTACTTC; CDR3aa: CASSISGNSYEQYF